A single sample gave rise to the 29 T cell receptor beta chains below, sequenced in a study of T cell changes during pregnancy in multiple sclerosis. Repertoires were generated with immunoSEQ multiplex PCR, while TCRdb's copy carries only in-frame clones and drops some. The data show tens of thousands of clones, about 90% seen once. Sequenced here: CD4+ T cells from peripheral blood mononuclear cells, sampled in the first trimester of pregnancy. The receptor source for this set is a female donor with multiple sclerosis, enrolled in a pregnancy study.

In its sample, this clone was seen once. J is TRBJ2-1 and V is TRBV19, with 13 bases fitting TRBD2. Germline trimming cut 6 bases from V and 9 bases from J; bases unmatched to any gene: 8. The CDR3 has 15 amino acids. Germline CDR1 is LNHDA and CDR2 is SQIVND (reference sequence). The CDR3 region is CASRELAGGRVEQFF. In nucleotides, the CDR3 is TGTGCCAGTAGAGAACTAGCGGGGGGGCGGGTTGAGCAGTTCTTC.

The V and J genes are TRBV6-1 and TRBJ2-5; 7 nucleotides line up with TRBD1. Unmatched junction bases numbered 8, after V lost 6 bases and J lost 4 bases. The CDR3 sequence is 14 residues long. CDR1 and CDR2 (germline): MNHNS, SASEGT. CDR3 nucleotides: TGTGCCAGCAGCCATGACAGGGTCGGAGAGACCCAGTACTTC. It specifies CASSHDRVGETQYF.

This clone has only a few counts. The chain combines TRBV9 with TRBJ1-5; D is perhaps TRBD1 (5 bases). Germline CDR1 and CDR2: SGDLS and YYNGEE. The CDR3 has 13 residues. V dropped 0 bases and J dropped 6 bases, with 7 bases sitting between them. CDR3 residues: CASSVEQGQPQHF. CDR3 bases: TGTGCCAGCAGCGTAGAGCAGGGTCAGCCCCAGCATTTT.

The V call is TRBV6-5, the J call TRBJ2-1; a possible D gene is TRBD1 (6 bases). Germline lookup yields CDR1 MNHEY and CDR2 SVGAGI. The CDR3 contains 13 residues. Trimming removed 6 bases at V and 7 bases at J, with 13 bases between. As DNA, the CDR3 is TGTGCCAGCAGGGGGGCCAACGAAAATGAGCAGTTCTTC. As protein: CASRGANENEQFF.

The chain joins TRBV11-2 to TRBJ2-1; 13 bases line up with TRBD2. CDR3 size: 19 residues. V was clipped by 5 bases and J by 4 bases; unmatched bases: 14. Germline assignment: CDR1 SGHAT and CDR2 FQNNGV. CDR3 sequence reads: CASSPRLAGGRTGYNEQFF. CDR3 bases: TGTGCCAGCAGCCCAAGACTAGCGGGGGGCCGTACGGGGTACAATGAGCAGTTCTTC.

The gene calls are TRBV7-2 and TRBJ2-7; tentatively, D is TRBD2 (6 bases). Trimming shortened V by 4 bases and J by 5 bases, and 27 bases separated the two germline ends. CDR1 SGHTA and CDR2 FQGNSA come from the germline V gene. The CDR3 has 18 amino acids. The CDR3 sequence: CASSSPGVRAGPRDEQYF. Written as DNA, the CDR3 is TGTGCCAGCAGCTCCCCGGGGGTTAGGGCGGGACCTCGTGACGAGCAGTACTTC.

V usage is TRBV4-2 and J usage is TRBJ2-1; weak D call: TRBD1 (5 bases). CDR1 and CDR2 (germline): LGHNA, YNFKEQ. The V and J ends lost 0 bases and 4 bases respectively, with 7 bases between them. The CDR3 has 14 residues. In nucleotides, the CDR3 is TGTGCCAGCAGCCAAGAGACAGCTTACAATGAGCAGTTCTTC. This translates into CASSQETAYNEQFF.

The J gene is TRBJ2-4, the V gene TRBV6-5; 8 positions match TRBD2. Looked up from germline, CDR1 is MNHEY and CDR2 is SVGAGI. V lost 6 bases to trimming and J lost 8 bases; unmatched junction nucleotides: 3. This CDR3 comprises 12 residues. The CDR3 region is CASSPGGDIQYF. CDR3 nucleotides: TGTGCCAGCAGCCCCGGGGGGGACATTCAGTACTTC.

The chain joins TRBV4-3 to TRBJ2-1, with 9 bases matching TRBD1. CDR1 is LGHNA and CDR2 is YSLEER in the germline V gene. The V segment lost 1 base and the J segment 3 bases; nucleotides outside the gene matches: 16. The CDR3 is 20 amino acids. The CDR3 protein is CASSQAHLTGGKGIYNEQFF. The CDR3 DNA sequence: TGCGCCAGCAGCCAAGCCCACCTCACAGGGGGCAAAGGGATCTACAATGAGCAGTTCTTC.

CDR3 loop: CASSEPMGARGYTF. The CDR3 region has the DNA TGTGCCAGCAGCGAACCTATGGGGGCTAGGGGCTACACCTTC. V usage is TRBV11-2 and J usage is TRBJ1-2, with D maybe TRBD1 (6 bases). The CDR3 has 14 residues. The germline V gene encodes CDR1 SGHAT and CDR2 FQNNGV. Deletions cut 5 bases from V and 8 bases from J, with 18 bases between.

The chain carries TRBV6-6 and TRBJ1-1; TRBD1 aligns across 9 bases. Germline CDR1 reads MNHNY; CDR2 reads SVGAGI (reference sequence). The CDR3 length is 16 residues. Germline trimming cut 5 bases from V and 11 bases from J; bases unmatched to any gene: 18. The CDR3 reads CASSLGFRDRVSWAFF. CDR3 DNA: TGTGCCAGCAGTCTCGGGTTTCGGGACAGGGTTTCGTGGGCTTTCTTT.

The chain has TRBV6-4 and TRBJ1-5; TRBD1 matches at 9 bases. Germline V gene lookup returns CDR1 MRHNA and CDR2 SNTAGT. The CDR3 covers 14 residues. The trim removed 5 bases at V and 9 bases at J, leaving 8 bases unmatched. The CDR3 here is CASSPRQGGAPQHF. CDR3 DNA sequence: TGTGCCAGCAGTCCTAGACAGGGGGGAGCGCCCCAGCATTTT.

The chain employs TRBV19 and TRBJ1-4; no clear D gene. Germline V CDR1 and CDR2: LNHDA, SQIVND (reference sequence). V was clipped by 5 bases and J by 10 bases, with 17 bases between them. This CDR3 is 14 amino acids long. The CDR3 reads CASSSTGGGRKLFF. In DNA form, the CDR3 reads TGTGCCAGTAGTTCGACGGGAGGAGGGCGAAAACTGTTTTTT.

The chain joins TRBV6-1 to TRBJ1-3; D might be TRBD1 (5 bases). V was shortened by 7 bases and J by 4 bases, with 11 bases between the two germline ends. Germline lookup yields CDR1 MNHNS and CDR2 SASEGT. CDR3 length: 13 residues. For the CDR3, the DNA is TGTGCCAGCACGGCAGGGCCGGGAAACACCATATATTTT. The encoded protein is CASTAGPGNTIYF.

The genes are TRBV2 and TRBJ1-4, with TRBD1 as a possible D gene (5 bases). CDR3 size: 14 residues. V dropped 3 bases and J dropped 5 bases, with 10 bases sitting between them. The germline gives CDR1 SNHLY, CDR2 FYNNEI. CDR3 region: CASSDGGLNEKLFF. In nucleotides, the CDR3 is TGTGCCAGCAGTGACGGGGGGTTGAATGAAAAACTGTTTTTT.

Here the CDR3 reads CAWSVRGKANEKLFF. DNA for the CDR3: TGTGCCTGGAGTGTGCGCGGGAAGGCTAATGAAAAACTGTTTTTT. The V and J genes are TRBV30 and TRBJ1-4, with D uncertain. This CDR3 has 15 residues. CDR1 GTSNPN and CDR2 SVGIG come from the germline V gene (reference sequence). Trimming removed 0 bases from V and 3 bases from J, with 11 bases in between.

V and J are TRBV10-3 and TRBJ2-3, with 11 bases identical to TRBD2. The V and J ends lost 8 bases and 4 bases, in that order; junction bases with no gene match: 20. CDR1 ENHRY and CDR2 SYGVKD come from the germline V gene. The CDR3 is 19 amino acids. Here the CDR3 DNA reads TGTGCCATCTCAACCCAGGGAGTAGCGGGGGGGAATTGGGCAGATACGCAGTATTTT. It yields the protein CAISTQGVAGGNWADTQYF.

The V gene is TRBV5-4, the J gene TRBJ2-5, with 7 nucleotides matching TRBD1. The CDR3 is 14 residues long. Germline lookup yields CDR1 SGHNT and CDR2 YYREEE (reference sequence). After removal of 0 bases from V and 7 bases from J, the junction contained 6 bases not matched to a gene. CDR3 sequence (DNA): TGTGCCAGCAGCTTGGTAGGGGGCGTTGGGACCCAGTACTTC. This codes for CASSLVGGVGTQYF.

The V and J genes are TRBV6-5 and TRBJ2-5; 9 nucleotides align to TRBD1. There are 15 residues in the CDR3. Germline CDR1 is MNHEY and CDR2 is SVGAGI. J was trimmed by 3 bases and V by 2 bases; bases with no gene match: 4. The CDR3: CASSYPGQGKETQYF. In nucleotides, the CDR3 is TGTGCCAGCAGTTACCCGGGACAGGGTAAAGAGACCCAGTACTTC.

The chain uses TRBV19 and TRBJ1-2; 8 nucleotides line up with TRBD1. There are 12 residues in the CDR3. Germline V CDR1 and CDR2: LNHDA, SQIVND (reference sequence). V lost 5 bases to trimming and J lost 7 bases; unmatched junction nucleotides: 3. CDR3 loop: CASSPGGPGYTF. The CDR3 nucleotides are TGTGCCAGTAGTCCAGGGGGCCCTGGCTACACCTTC.

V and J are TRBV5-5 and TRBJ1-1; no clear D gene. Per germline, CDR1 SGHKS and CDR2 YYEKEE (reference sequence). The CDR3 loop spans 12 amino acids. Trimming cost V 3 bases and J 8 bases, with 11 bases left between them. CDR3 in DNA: TGTGCCAGCAGCTCCCGTGAGAGGGAAGCTTTCTTT. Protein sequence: CASSSREREAFF.

The CDR3 loop is CASSPNLRGTEAFF. DNA for the CDR3: TGCGCCAGCAGCCCCAACCTTAGAGGCACTGAAGCTTTCTTT. The chain has TRBV5-1 and TRBJ1-1; no clear D gene. The CDR3 has 14 residues. V was pared by 4 bases and J by 4 bases, with 14 bases between. CDR1 is SGHRS, CDR2 YFSETQ, per germline.

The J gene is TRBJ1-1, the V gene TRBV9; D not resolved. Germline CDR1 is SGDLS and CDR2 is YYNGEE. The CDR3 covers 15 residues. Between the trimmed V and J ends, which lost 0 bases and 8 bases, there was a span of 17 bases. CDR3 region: CASSVGPGMLGEAFF. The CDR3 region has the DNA TGTGCCAGCAGCGTAGGGCCGGGAATGTTAGGGGAAGCTTTCTTT.

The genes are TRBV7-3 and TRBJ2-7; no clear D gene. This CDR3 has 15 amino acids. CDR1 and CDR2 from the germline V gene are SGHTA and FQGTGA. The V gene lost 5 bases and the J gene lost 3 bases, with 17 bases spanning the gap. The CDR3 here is CASSPSAGSGYEQYF. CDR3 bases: TGTGCCAGCAGCCCCTCGGCAGGCTCTGGCTACGAGCAGTACTTC.

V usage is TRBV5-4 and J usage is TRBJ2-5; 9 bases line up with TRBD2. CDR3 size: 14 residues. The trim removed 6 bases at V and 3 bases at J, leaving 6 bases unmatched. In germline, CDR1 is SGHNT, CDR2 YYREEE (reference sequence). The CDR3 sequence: CASNGGGAEETQYF. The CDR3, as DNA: TGTGCCAGCAACGGCGGGGGGGCGGAAGAGACCCAGTACTTC.

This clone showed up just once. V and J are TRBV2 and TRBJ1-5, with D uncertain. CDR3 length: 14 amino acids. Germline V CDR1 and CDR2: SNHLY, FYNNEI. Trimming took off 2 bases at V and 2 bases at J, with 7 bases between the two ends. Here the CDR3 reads CASSEQRGNQPQHF. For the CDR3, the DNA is TGTGCCAGCAGTGAACAGCGGGGCAATCAGCCCCAGCATTTT.

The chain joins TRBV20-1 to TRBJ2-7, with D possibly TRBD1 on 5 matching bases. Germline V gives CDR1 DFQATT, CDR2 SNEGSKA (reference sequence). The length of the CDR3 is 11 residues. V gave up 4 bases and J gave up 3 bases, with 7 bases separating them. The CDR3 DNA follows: TGCAGTGCTATAGACAGCTACGAGCAGTACTTC. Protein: CSAIDSYEQYF.

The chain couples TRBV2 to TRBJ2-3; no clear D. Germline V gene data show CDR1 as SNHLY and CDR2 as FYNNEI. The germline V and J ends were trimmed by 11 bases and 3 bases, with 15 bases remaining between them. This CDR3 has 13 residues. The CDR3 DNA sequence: TGTGCCCCGAGCCGGTTTGAGACAGATACGCAGTATTTT. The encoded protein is CAPSRFETDTQYF.

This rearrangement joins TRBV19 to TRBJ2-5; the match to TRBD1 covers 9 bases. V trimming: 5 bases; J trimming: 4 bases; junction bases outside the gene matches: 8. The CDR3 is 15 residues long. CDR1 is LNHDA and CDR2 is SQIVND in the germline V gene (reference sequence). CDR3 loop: CASSPQGQGGETQYF. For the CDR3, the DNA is TGTGCCAGTAGTCCGCAGGGACAGGGAGGAGAGACCCAGTACTTC.